The 25 T cell receptor beta chains below were found in one sample sequenced in a study of spatial heterogeneity in lung cancer. TCRdb itself ran the 5' RACE reads through MiXCR, one entry per CDR3 protein. The table lists 15,000 to 20,000 distinct CDR3 sequences, 6.2% of them singletons. Time point noted: sample taken at primary tumor resection. Their specific antigens are unknown. Study-wide points: Tumor mutation count correlated with how many alpha and beta TCRs expanded intratumorally.

The sequencing here drew on lung tumor tissue, taken at surgery. These TCRs come from a male donor with early-stage non-small cell lung cancer.

Sample share makes this clonotype medium-sized. The J gene is TRBJ2-7, the V gene TRBV7-2, with D perhaps TRBD2 (6 bases). CDR1 is SGHTA, CDR2 FQGNSA, per germline. The CDR3 has 15 amino acids. V lost 1 base, J lost 6 bases, and 16 bases lay in between. CDR3 DNA: TGTGCCAGCAGCTTAGTGGTCAGGGAGGACCTCGAGCAGTACTTC. Protein: CASSLVVREDLEQYF.

The CDR3 DNA sequence: TGTGCCAGCAGTCCGGGACTTTGGGAAGATACGCAGTATTTT. Protein: CASSPGLWEDTQYF. The chain has TRBV6-5 and TRBJ2-3, with D possibly TRBD2 on 6 matching bases. V was pared by 5 bases and J by 5 bases, with 14 bases between. CDR1 is MNHEY and CDR2 is SVGAGI in the germline V gene. This CDR3 has 14 amino acids.

This clonotype was seen at least ten times. The V gene is TRBV29-1, the J gene TRBJ2-1; the D gene is possibly TRBD2 (6 bases). V was cut by 2 bases and J by 8 bases, with 16 bases left in between. This CDR3 has 14 amino acids. CDR1 is SQVTM, CDR2 ANQGSEA, per germline. This CDR3 reads CSVELELWEDEQFF. The CDR3 DNA reads as TGCAGCGTTGAATTGGAACTCTGGGAGGATGAGCAGTTCTTC.

This clonotype was observed a handful of times. The chain joins TRBV20-1 to TRBJ2-7; TRBD1 matches at 7 bases. Trimming cost V 6 bases and J 3 bases; bases outside gene matches: 8. The length of the CDR3 is 13 residues. Germline V CDR1 and CDR2: DFQATT, SNEGSKA (reference sequence). The CDR3 DNA reads as TGCAGTGCCCTGACAGGGACAAACTACGAGCAGTACTTC. This encodes CSALTGTNYEQYF.

This clonotype was found many times. The chain recombines TRBV5-6 with TRBJ2-2; TRBD2 might be the D (5 bases). CDR3 size: 13 residues. Germline V gives CDR1 SGHDT, CDR2 YYEEEE. V was cut by 1 base and J by 5 bases, with 6 bases left in between. CDR3 sequence (DNA): TGTGCCAGCAGCTTGTGGACTACCGGGGAGCTGTTTTTT. It translates to CASSLWTTGELFF.

This clonotype is judged medium-sized (0.01 to 0.1%). This chain links TRBV29-1 with TRBJ2-7; weak D call: TRBD2 (6 bases). The V gene's germline CDR1 is SQVTM and CDR2 ANQGSEA. The V end was cut by 7 bases, the J end by 3 bases, with 7 bases between. CDR3 length: 10 residues. The CDR3 spells CSAGDYEQYF. As DNA, the CDR3 is TGCAGCGCGGGAGACTACGAGCAGTACTTC.

Many counts were recorded for this clonotype. The chain uses TRBV20-1 and TRBJ1-1; 9 nucleotides align to TRBD1. The germline V gene encodes CDR1 DFQATT and CDR2 SNEGSKA (reference sequence). The CDR3 consists of 14 residues. The V and J ends lost 4 bases and 4 bases, in that order; junction bases with no gene match: 7. CDR3 coding DNA: TGCAGTGCTACCCCACAGGGGGCGGCCACTGAAGCTTTCTTT. This sequence encodes CSATPQGAATEAFF.

This clonotype was detected many times. The V gene is TRBV20-1, the J gene TRBJ1-5; D possibly corresponds to TRBD1 (6 bases). The V end lost 0 bases, the J end lost 6 bases, and 18 bases lay between the germline ends. Looked up from germline, CDR1 is DFQATT and CDR2 is SNEGSKA (reference sequence). This CDR3 spans 16 amino acids. CDR3 sequence reads: CSARDRRDMLIQPQHF. CDR3 DNA: TGCAGTGCTAGAGATAGGCGGGACATGCTGATTCAGCCCCAGCATTTT.

At least ten counts were recorded for this clonotype. The chain employs TRBV20-1 and TRBJ1-6; TRBD1 might be the D (5 bases). V was shortened by 6 bases and J by 8 bases, with 17 bases between the two germline ends. This CDR3 is built from 14 residues. CDR1 and CDR2 (germline): DFQATT, SNEGSKA (reference sequence). The CDR3 DNA sequence: TGCAGTGCCGGGCCGGGGTCAGGGTATTCACCCCTCCACTTT. Protein sequence: CSAGPGSGYSPLHF.

In this sample, this clonotype turned up many times. The rearrangement uses TRBV28 and TRBJ1-5; the D is unclear. The germline gives CDR1 MDHEN, CDR2 SYDVKM. V gave up 5 bases and J gave up 7 bases, with 15 bases separating them. The CDR3 spans 14 residues. As DNA, the CDR3 is TGTGCCAGCAGTCCCCTTGAGGTGGGACAGCCCCAGCATTTT. Its protein is CASSPLEVGQPQHF. The variable domain in full, with the rest retrieved from reference TRBV28 and TRBJ1-5, is DVKVTQSSRYLVKRTGEKVFLECVQDMDHENMFWYRQDPGLGLRLIYFSYDVKMKEKGDIPEGYSVSREKKERFSLILESASTNQTSMYLCASSPLEVGQPQHFGDGTRLSIL.

This clonotype has at least ten counts. The chain has TRBV7-9 and TRBJ1-1, with 10 bases matching TRBD1. The junction had 6 bases not matched to a gene; V was cut back by 1 base and J by 4 bases. Germline CDR1 reads SEHNR; CDR2 reads FQNEAQ (reference sequence). The CDR3 runs 16 residues. CDR3 protein: CASSLGVDRGLTEAFF. The DNA of the CDR3 is TGTGCCAGCAGCTTAGGAGTAGACAGGGGGCTCACTGAAGCTTTCTTT. Using reference TRBV7-9 and TRBJ1-1 for the parts outside the CDR3, the full variable domain is DTGVSQNPRHKITKRGQNVTFRCDPISEHNRLYWYRQTLGQGPEFLTYFQNEAQLEKSRLLSDRFSAERPKGSFSTLEIQRTEQGDSAMYLCASSLGVDRGLTEAFFGQGTRLTVV.

This clonotype came up many times. The J gene is TRBJ2-7, the V gene TRBV28; 9 bases agree with TRBD2. Per the germline V gene, CDR1 is MDHEN and CDR2 is SYDVKM. V trimming: 2 bases; J trimming: 6 bases; junction bases outside the gene matches: 8. This CDR3 region has 15 residues. CDR3 nucleotides: TGTGCCAGCAGTTTACATAGCGGGAGTAAAGTCGAGCAGTACTTC. It is translated as CASSLHSGSKVEQYF.

This clonotype was observed at least ten times. This chain links TRBV27 with TRBJ1-5, with no clear D. With 4 bases removed from V and 2 bases from J, the gap between germline ends came to 18 bases. This CDR3 has 17 amino acids. Germline V gene sequence: CDR1 MNHEY, CDR2 SMNVEV (reference sequence). DNA of the CDR3: TGTGCCAGCAGTTCAGGACCGGCCCAGAGGGGCAATCAGCCCCAGCATTTT. It codes for CASSSGPAQRGNQPQHF.

In this sample, this clonotype turned up many times. The CDR3 is CATVGLVAGGLIPEQFF. In DNA, the CDR3 is TGTGCCACCGTGGGGTTGGTAGCGGGAGGGCTTATACCTGAGCAGTTCTTC. The genes are TRBV27 and TRBJ2-1, with TRBD2 matching over 11 bases. Unmatched junction bases numbered 20, after V lost 10 bases and J lost 9 bases. CDR1 MNHEY and CDR2 SMNVEV come from the germline V gene (reference sequence). The CDR3 sequence is 17 residues long.

This clonotype showed up many times. The V gene is TRBV10-3, the J gene TRBJ2-7; possible D gene TRBD2, 7 bases. Germline V CDR1 and CDR2: ENHRY, SYGVKD. The CDR3 sequence is 13 residues long. Trimming removed 2 bases from V and 5 bases from J, with 10 bases in between. The CDR3 nucleotides are TGTGCCATCAGTGAGGGGGGGGCCCACGAGCAGTACTTC. Residues: CAISEGGAHEQYF.

This clonotype was seen at least ten times. The V call is TRBV6-1, the J call TRBJ2-3, with 12 bases that match TRBD2. The CDR3 runs to 16 residues. The germline gives CDR1 MNHNS, CDR2 SASEGT. V shed 5 bases, J shed 6 bases, and the junction held 9 bases outside the gene matches. CDR3 amino acids: CASSILAGGPEDTQYF. CDR3 nucleotides: TGTGCCAGCAGTATCCTAGCGGGAGGGCCGGAGGATACGCAGTATTTT.

The chain is built from TRBV6-4 and TRBJ2-1; perhaps TRBD2 as D (6 bases). The ends were cut back, 4 bases at V and 6 bases at J, with 19 bases in the middle. Germline V gene lookup returns CDR1 MRHNA and CDR2 SNTAGT. This CDR3 has 16 residues. The CDR3 bases are TGTGCCAGCAGTGCCTCTGGCGGGGTTGGAGGCAATGAGCAGTTCTTC. It codes for CASSASGGVGGNEQFF.

This clonotype was observed many times. The CDR3 nucleotides read TGTGCCAGCAGCTTAGCTTTCCACACAGATACGCAGTATTTT. It translates to CASSLAFHTDTQYF. The chain has TRBV11-2 and TRBJ2-3; D remains ambiguous. V lost 1 base and J lost 2, with 7 bases in between. The V gene's germline CDR1 is SGHAT and CDR2 FQNNGV. This CDR3 contains 14 residues.

This clonotype occurred many times. This chain joins TRBV6-2 or TRBV6-3 and TRBJ1-2; possible D gene TRBD1, 6 bases. The CDR3 is 14 amino acids. V lost 1 base, J lost 8 bases, and 14 bases lay in between. Germline lookup yields CDR1 MNHEY and CDR2 SVGEGT. CDR3 loop: CASSYYVRTDGYTF. The CDR3 region has the DNA TGTGCCAGCAGTTACTACGTAAGGACAGACGGCTACACCTTC.

This clonotype was recorded many times. A read error may produce the germline difference seen at one junction end. This sequence joins TRBV27 and TRBJ2-7, with TRBD2 matching 9 bases. The CDR3 spans 13 residues. From germline, CDR1 is MNHEY and CDR2 SMNVEV (reference sequence). The CDR3 protein is CASSSIAGLACLF. As DNA, the CDR3 is TGTGCCAGCAGTTCCATTGCGGGACTAGCTTGCCTGTTC.

This clonotype was recorded many times. The V call is TRBV28, the J call TRBJ2-2; D may be TRBD1 or TRBD2 (5 bases each). Trimming took off 9 bases at V and 7 bases at J, with 18 bases between the two ends. Germline loops: CDR1 MDHEN, CDR2 SYDVKM. There are 14 residues in the CDR3. CDR3 sequence (DNA): TGTGCCAGTATGAAGGGACGCTCATACGGGGAGCTGTTTTTT. Its translation: CASMKGRSYGELFF.

This clonotype was counted many times. The gene calls are TRBV20-1 and TRBJ1-2; D not resolved. CDR1 DFQATT and CDR2 SNEGSKA come from the germline V gene (reference sequence). Trimming stripped 0 bases from V and 2 bases from J, with 7 bases between. The CDR3 runs 13 residues. The CDR3 loop reads CSARDETNYGYTF. As DNA, the CDR3 is TGCAGTGCTAGAGATGAAACGAACTATGGCTACACCTTC.

This clonotype was picked up many times. The V call is TRBV2, the J call TRBJ1-2, with 7 bases identical to TRBD1. CDR1 is SNHLY, CDR2 FYNNEI, per germline. With 7 bases clipped from V and 7 bases from J, the junction kept 3 bases outside the gene matches. The CDR3 extends over 11 amino acids. As DNA, the CDR3 is TGTGCCAGCACCCCAGGGGGTGGCTACACCTTC. Its protein product is CASTPGGGYTF. The variable domain in full, with the rest retrieved from reference TRBV2 and TRBJ1-2, is EPEVTQTPSHQVTQMGQEVILRCVPISNHLYFYWYRQILGQKVEFLVSFYNNEISEKSEIFDDQFSVERPDGSNFTLKIRSTKLEDSAMYFCASTPGGGYTFGSGTRLTVV.

This clonotype came up a few times. V usage is TRBV12-3 or TRBV12-4 and J usage is TRBJ1-5; the D is unclear. The CDR3 runs to 13 residues. V was pared by 2 bases and J by 7 bases, with 9 bases between. The CDR3, as DNA: TGTGCCAGCAGTTTAATCAAGGGCCAGCCCCAGCATTTT. This codes for CASSLIKGQPQHF.

Relative to its sample, this clonotype is medium-sized. V is TRBV29-1 and J is TRBJ2-3; 10 bases line up with TRBD1. With 8 bases clipped from V and 2 bases from J, the junction kept 7 bases outside the gene matches. CDR3 length: 14 residues. Germline V gene sequence: CDR1 SQVTM, CDR2 ANQGSEA. CDR3 sequence reads: CSSTGTGVTDTQYF. CDR3 DNA sequence: TGCAGCTCGACCGGGACAGGGGTCACAGATACGCAGTATTTT.